This T cell receptor beta chain is from a study of control samples from healthy donors and cancer patients. This CDR3 has 18 amino acids. Germline CDR1 and CDR2: SGHDT and YYEEEE. Losses at the gene ends were 3 bases for V and 4 bases for J; bases not matched to a gene: 18. The repertoire was sequenced with immunoSEQ multiplex PCR; TCRdb's copy has only in-frame clones and lacks some. The sample has 150,000 or so clones; 90% are singletons. Sequencing was carried out using blood. This TCR was recovered from a man aged 40-49 years in good health. The V and J genes are TRBV5-6 and TRBJ2-7, with 8 bases matching TRBD2. CDR3 coding DNA: TGTGCCAGCAGCTCGTTGGACGTCGCGGGACTAGTGCTATACGAGCAGTACTTC. It translates to CASSSLDVAGLVLYEQYF.